Presented here are 4 T cell receptor beta chains from one specimen sequenced in a study of T cells in Graves' hyperthyroidism and ophthalmopathy. Regions amplified from RNA transcripts were the TCR beta CDR3 regions. HTBI primers were used for first-round RT-PCR of the TCR CDR3. TCRdb independently ran MiXCR on the multiplex PCR reads; one entry per CDR3 protein. Among a few hundred thousand distinct CDR3 sequences listed, less than 20% were seen once. Source material: blood. The receptors were gathered from a man aged 50 or older with Graves' ophthalmopathy.

In this sample, this clonotype turned up many times. The chain couples TRBV5-5 to TRBJ2-7; tentatively, D is TRBD1 (6 bases). V lost 1 base to trimming and J lost 4 bases, with 9 bases between them. Germline V lookup: CDR1 SGHKS, CDR2 YYEKEE (reference sequence). CDR3 length: 13 residues. The CDR3 is CASSLRGLYEQYF. CDR3 DNA: TGTGCCAGCAGCTTGAGGGGGTTGTACGAGCAGTACTTC.

This clonotype came up many times. The chain is built from TRBV13 and TRBJ2-1, with 7 bases aligning to TRBD2. The CDR3 has 16 amino acids. Germline CDR1 and CDR2: PRHDT and FYEKMQ (reference sequence). Losses at the gene ends were 5 bases for V and 0 bases for J; bases not matched to a gene: 7. The CDR3: CASSLKRGSSYNEQFF. In DNA, the CDR3 is TGTGCCAGCAGCCTGAAGCGGGGCAGCTCCTACAATGAGCAGTTCTTC.

The chain links TRBV15 to TRBJ2-1; the D is unclear. Germline assignment: CDR1 LNHNV and CDR2 YYDKDF (reference sequence). The CDR3 covers 15 residues. Trimming took 1 base from V and 4 from J, leaving 11 bases between them. The CDR3 DNA reads as TGTGCCACCAGCAGAGTTCGTCCCGGTTACAATGAGCAGTTCTTC. Residues: CATSRVRPGYNEQFF.

This clonotype was seen ten or more times. The chain links TRBV20-1 to TRBJ2-7, with D perhaps being TRBD1 or TRBD2 (5 bases each). The V gene lost 5 bases and the J gene lost 2 bases, with 13 bases spanning the gap. The CDR3 runs to 13 residues. CDR1 and CDR2 (germline): DFQATT, SNEGSKA (reference sequence). The CDR3 reads CSAARDAAYEQYF. The CDR3 region has the DNA TGCAGTGCTGCCCGGGACGCAGCCTACGAGCAGTACTTC.